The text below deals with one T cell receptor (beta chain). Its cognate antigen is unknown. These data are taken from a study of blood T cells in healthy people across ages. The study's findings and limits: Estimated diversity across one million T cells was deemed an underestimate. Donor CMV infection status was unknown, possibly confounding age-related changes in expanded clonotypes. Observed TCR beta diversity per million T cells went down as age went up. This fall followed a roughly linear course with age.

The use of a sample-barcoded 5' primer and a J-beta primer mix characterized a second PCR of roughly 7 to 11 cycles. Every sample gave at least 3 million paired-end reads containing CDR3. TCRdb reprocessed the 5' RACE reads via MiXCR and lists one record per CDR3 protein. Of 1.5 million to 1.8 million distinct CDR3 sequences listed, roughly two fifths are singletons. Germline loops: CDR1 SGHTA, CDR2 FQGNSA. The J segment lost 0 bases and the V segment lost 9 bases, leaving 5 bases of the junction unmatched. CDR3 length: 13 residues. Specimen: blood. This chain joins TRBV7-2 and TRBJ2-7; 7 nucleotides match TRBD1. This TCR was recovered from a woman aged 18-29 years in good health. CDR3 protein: CASGQAYSYEQYF. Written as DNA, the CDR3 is TGTGCCAGTGGACAGGCCTACTCCTACGAGCAGTACTTC.